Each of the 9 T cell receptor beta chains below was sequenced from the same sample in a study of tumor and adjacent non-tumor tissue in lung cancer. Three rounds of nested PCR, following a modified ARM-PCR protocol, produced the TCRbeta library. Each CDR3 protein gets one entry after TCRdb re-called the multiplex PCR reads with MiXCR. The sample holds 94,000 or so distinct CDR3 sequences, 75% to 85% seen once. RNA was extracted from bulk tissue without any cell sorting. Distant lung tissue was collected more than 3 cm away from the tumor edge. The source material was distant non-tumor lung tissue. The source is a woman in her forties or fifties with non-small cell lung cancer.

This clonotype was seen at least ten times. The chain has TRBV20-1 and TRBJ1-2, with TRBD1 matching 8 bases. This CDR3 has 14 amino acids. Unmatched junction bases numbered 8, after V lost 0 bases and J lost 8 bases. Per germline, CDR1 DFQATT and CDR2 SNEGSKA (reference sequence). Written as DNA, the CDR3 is TGCAGTGCTAGAGATGAGGGGACAGGACGGGGCTACACCTTC. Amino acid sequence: CSARDEGTGRGYTF.

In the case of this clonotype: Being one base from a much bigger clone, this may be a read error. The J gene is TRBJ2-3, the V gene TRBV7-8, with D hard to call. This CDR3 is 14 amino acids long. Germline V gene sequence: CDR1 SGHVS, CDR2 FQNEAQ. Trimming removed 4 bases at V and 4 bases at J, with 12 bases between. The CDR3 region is CASSYAVVADTQYF. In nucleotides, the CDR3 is TGTGCCAGCAGCTATGCGGTTGTGGCAGATACGCAGTATTTT.

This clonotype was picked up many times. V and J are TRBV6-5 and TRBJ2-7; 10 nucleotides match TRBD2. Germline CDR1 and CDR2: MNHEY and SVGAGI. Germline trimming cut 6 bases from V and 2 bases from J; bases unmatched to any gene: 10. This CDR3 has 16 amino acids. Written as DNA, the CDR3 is TGTGCCAGCAGCCATAGGGCTCTAGCGGGGGCCTACGAGCAGTACTTC. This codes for CASSHRALAGAYEQYF.

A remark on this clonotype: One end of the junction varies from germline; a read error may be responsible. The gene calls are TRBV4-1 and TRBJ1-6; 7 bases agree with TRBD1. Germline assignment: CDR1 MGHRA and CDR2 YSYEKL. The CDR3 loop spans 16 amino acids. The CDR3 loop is CTSSSTGRGYNSPLHF. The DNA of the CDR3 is TGCACCAGCAGCTCGACAGGGCGGGGGTATAATTCACCCCTCCACTTT.

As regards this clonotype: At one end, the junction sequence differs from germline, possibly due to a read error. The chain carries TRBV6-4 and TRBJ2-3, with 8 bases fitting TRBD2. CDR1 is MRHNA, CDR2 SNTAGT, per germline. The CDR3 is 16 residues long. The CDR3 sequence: CARSDSAGAGSDTQYF. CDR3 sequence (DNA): TGTGCCAGGAGTGACTCAGCGGGAGCGGGTTCGGATACGCAGTATTTT.

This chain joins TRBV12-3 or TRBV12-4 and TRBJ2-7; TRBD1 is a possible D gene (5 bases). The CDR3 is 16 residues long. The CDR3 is CVNSLVLGHPTYEQYF. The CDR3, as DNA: TGTGTCAACAGTTTAGTGTTAGGACACCCAACCTACGAGCAGTACTTC.

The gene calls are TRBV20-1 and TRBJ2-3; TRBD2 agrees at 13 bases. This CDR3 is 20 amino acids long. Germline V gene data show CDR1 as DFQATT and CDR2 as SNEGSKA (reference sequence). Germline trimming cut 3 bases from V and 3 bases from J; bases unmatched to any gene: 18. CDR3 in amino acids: CSASPLIELAGGFGTDTQYF. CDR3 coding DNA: TGCAGTGCTAGCCCCCTCATTGAACTAGCGGGAGGGTTTGGGACAGATACGCAGTATTTT.

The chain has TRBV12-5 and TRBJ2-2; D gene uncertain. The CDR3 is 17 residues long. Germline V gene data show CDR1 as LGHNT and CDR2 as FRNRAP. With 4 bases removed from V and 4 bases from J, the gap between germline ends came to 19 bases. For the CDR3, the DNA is TGTGCTAGTGGTTCGGCTCGCAGCAGAGACCCCACCGGGGAGCTGTTTTTT. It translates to CASGSARSRDPTGELFF.

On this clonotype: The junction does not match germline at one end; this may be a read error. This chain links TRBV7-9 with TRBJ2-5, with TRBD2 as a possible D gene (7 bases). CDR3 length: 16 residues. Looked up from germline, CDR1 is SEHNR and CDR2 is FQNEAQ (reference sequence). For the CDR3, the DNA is TGTGTCAGCAGCTCAGAAGGCGGGGGCGCCTGGGAAACCCAGTGCTTC. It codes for CVSSSEGGGAWETQCF.